The T cell receptor beta chain described here comes from a study of shared clonotypes between healthy human individuals. Findings and caveats of the study: Shared clonotypes: 4.5% to 6.5% naive CD4, approximately 3.4% naive CD8, about 2.4% memory CD4, more than 0.3% memory CD8. Generation probabilities were higher for clonotypes shared across all four sorted-subset donors than for unshared ones.

A deep-level run was used for the assay. The method was immunoSEQ multiplex PCR; TCRdb's version includes in-frame clones alone and lacks a portion of them. Of roughly 2,000,000 clones in the sample, around 93% were seen once. Comments on this clone: Its specificity is not known.

CD45RO-negative, CCR7-positively selected cells formed the naive CD8 fraction, excluding terminally differentiated effector memory CD45RA+ cells. The sequenced sample was naive CD8+ T cells from PBMCs. This clonotype was sampled from a man between 18 and 29 years old in good health. Some clones in this sample may be carry-over from other donors' samples.

The CDR3 here is CASSEGTISGRSYEQYF. The DNA of the CDR3 is TGTGCCAGCAGCGAGGGGACCATTAGCGGGAGGTCTTACGAGCAGTACTTC. The chain employs TRBV9 and TRBJ2-7; 10 positions match TRBD2. CDR1 is SGDLS, CDR2 YYNGEE, per germline. The CDR3 totals 17 residues. After removal of 3 bases from V and 4 bases from J, the junction contained 13 bases not matched to a gene.